The present T cell receptor beta chain was sequenced within a study of OX40 agonist ivuxolimab in advanced cancers. Findings and limits, study-wide: Among some nonresponders, normalized T-cell clonal expansion was also low. Fewer expanded clones were found on average in CD4+ than in CD8+ T cells. Within 6 weeks, CD4+ and CD8+ blood T cells expanded clonally at 0.1 to 3.0 mg/kg.

Concerning this clone: Its antigen is currently unknown.

Sampled blood was obtained at baseline, cycle 4 day 1, and cycle 7 day 1. Sequenced by immunoSEQ multiplex PCR; TCRdb stores in-frame clones only, minus some. Found here are 65,000 to 90,000 clones, 86% of them singletons; the top ten hold approximately 0.72%. The CDR3 contains 13 residues. Germline V lookup: CDR1 GTSNPN, CDR2 SVGIG (reference sequence). The V segment lost 5 bases and the J segment 5 bases; nucleotides outside the gene matches: 6. The receptor comes from an adult with an advanced solid tumor such as melanoma, head and neck, liver or kidney cancer. The J gene is TRBJ1-5, the V gene TRBV30; TRBD1 matches 7 bases. The specimen was CD4+ or CD8+ T cells sorted from blood, collected in a trial of the OX40 agonist ivuxolimab. CDR3 protein: CAWAGTVDQPQHF. In DNA, the CDR3 is TGTGCCTGGGCCGGGACAGTTGATCAGCCCCAGCATTTT.